The sequence of this T cell receptor beta chain was determined in a study of coeliac disease. Study findings and constraints: Unbiased detection of gliadin-specific T cells was judged not feasible with this approach. TRB repertoires were largely private, with most amino acid sequences found in only one sample.

Regarding this clone: Its antigen is unknown.

Assay used: immunoSEQ multiplex PCR; TCRdb lists only in-frame clones, some missing. In the table there are over 3,500 clones, around 63% of which are singletons. The CDR3 spans 13 residues. V was shortened by 6 bases and J by 4 bases, with 12 bases between the two germline ends. The germline CDR1 and CDR2 sequences are SGHVT and SQSDAQ. The V call is TRBV7-4, the J call TRBJ1-2, with no clear D. The source of this sequence is a man aged 30 to 39 with celiac disease. The specimen sequenced was intraepithelial lymphocytes from the gut. In nucleotides, the CDR3 is TGTGCCAGCAGGATACATGCTCCCTATGGCTACACCTTC. This sequence encodes CASRIHAPYGYTF.